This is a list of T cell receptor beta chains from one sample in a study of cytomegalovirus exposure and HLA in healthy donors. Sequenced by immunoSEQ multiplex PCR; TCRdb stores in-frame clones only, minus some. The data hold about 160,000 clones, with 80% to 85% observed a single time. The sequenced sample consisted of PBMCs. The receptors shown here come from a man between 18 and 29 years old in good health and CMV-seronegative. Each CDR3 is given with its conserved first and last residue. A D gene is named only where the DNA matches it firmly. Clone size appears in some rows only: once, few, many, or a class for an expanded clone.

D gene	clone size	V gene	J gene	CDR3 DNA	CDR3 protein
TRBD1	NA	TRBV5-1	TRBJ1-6	TGCGCCAGCAGCACGGGACAGGGAAATTCACCCCTCCACTTT	CASSTGQGNSPLHF
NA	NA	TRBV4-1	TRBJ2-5	TGCGCCAGCAGCCAAGATGGGCGAGTCCAAGAGACCCAGTACTTC	CASSQDGRVQETQYF
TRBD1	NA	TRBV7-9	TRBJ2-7	TGTTCCAGCAGCACAACAGGGGCGCTGTGGGACGAGCAGTACTTC	CSSSTTGALWDEQYF
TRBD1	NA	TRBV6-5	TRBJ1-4	TGTGCCAGCAGTTACTGGACAGGGGGAAGTAATGAAAAACTGTTTTTT	CASSYWTGGSNEKLFF
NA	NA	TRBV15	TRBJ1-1	TGTGCCACCAGCAGAGACAGTCTGAACACTGAAGCTTTCTTT	CATSRDSLNTEAFF
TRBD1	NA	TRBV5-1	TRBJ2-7	TGCGCCAGCAGCTTTATAATCAGCTTGACAGGGGGCTCCTACGAGCAGTACTTC	CASSFIISLTGGSYEQYF
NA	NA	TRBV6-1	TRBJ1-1	TGTGCCAGCAGTAATTATGGAGGCACTGAAGCTTTCTTT	CASSNYGGTEAFF
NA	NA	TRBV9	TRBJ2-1	TGTGCCAGCAGCTACTTCCCTGGTAATGAGCAGTTCTTC	CASSYFPGNEQFF
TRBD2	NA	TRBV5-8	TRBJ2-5	TGTGCCAGCAGCTTGATGAGGGAGGGGTTCGAGACCCAGTACTTC	CASSLMREGFETQYF
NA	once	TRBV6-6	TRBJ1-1	TGTGCCAGCAGTTACAAGGACAGAGTCACTGAAGCTTTCTTT	CASSYKDRVTEAFF
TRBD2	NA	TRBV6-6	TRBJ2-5	TGTGCCAGCAGCGGGACTAAACAAGAGACCCAGTACTTC	CASSGTKQETQYF
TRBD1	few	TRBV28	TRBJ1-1	TGTGCCAGCAGTTTCGGACAGGGAAGTCTCGGGACGACTGAAGCTTTCTTT	CASSFGQGSLGTTEAFF
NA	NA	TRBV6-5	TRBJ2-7	TGTGCCAGCAGTCCCCGCGAAGCCTACGAGCAGTACTTC	CASSPREAYEQYF
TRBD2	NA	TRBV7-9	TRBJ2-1	TGTGCCAGCAGCCGGCGCGGCGGGAGGGATTCCTACAATGAGCAGTTCTTC	CASSRRGGRDSYNEQFF
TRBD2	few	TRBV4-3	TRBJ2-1	TGCGCCAGCAGCCAAGATTGGACTAGCGGGAGTAATGAGCAGTTCTTC	CASSQDWTSGSNEQFF
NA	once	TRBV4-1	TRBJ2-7	TGCGCCAGCAGCCAAGAGAAGGGGTACGAGCAGTACTTC	CASSQEKGYEQYF
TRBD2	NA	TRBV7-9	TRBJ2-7	TGTGCCAGCAGCTTAGGCGGGAGTAAATACGAGCAGTACTTC	CASSLGGSKYEQYF
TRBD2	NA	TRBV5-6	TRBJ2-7	TGTGCCAGCGCTTGGACTAGCGGGAGTTCCTACGAGCAGTACTTC	CASAWTSGSSYEQYF
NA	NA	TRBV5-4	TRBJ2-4	TGTGCCAGCAGCTTCGACTATCAAAACATTCAGTACTTC	CASSFDYQNIQYF
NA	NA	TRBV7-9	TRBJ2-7	TGTGCCAGCAGCACCCCGGACGAGCAGTACTTC	CASSTPDEQYF
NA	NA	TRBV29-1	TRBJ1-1	TGCAGCGTTGTAGTCCGGGTAATGGACACTGAAGCTTTCTTT	CSVVVRVMDTEAFF
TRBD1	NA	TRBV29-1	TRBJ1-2	TGCAGCGTTGGGGACAGGGACGCTTATGGCTACACCTTC	CSVGDRDAYGYTF
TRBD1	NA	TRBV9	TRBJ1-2	TGTGCCAGCAGCCCTCACAGGGGAAGCTATGGCTACACCTTC	CASSPHRGSYGYTF
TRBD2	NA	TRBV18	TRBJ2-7	TGTGCCAGCTCACCGGGACTAGATGTCTACGAGCAGTACTTC	CASSPGLDVYEQYF
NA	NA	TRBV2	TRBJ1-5	TGTGCCAGCAGTTTACAAGGGAGGAGCAATCAGCCCCAGCATTTT	CASSLQGRSNQPQHF
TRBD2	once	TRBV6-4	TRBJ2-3	TGTGCCAGCAGACCTTCTAGCGGGCCCCCGCCAGATACGCAGTATTTT	CASRPSSGPPPDTQYF
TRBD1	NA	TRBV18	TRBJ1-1	TGTGCCAGCTCACCCGGGACAGGGGTAACTGAAGCTTTCTTT	CASSPGTGVTEAFF
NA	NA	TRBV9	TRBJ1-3	TGTGCCAGCAGCGTCCTGGAGGGCTCTGGAAACACCATATATTTT	CASSVLEGSGNTIYF
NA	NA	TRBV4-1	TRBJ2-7	TGCGCCAGCAGCCCTGTCGAGGGCCCCTACGAGCAGTACTTC	CASSPVEGPYEQYF
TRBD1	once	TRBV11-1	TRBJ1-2	TGTGCCAGCAGCCCGGACAGGGGAGGAGGCTACACCTTC	CASSPDRGGGYTF
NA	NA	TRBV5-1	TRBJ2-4	TGCGCCAGCAGCTCTGGGACACTTGGAGACATTCAGTACTTC	CASSSGTLGDIQYF
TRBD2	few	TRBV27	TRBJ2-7	TGTGCCAGCAGTTTATTGACTAGCGGCGGATCCTACGAGCAGTACTTC	CASSLLTSGGSYEQYF
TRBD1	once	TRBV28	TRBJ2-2	TGTGCCAGCGTCAACAGGGGCGCGAACACCGGGGAGCTGTTTTTT	CASVNRGANTGELFF
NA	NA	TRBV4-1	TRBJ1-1	TGCGCCAGCAGCCAAAGTGGCAGGGGTGTACGGACTGAAGCTTTCTTT	CASSQSGRGVRTEAFF
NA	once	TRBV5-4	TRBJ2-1	TGTGCCAGCAGCTTGGGGCAGGGATTGAGCAATGAGCAGTTCTTC	CASSLGQGLSNEQFF
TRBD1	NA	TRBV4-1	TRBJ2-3	TGCGCCAGCAGCCTACAGGGGGCAACGAGGAACACAGATACGCAGTATTTT	CASSLQGATRNTDTQYF
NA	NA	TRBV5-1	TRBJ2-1	TGCGCCAGCAGCTTGGTGGTCGGTACCTACAATGAGCAGTTCTTC	CASSLVVGTYNEQFF
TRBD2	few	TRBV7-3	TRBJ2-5	TGTGCCAGCAGCGAGGGACTAGCGGATCAAGAGACCCAGTACTTC	CASSEGLADQETQYF
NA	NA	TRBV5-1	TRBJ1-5	TGCGCCAGCAGCTTGGCCGGGAATCAGCCCCAGCATTTT	CASSLAGNQPQHF
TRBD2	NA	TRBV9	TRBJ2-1	TGTGCCAGCAGCCCCGGGTGGAGCGGGAGGGGAAATGAGCAGTTCTTC	CASSPGWSGRGNEQFF
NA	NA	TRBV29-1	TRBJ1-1	TGTAGCGTTGGTGGCAGGGGAAACACTGAAGCTTTCTTT	CSVGGRGNTEAFF